This passage covers 5 T cell receptor beta chains from one sample sequenced in a study of PD-L1 blockade in urothelial cancer (dated by TCRdb to 2017 to 2019). Library construction relied on the immunoSEQ multiplex PCR assay. TCRdb's version of the immuneACCESS table is confined to in-frame rearrangements and falls short of the full clone set. An unresolved V gene accounts for under half of the shortfall where checked; the remainder is of unknown origin. This sample gives 40,000 to 60,000 clones in total; 79% of them show up just once. The top ten hold more than 9% of the sample. Per the publication, the time point label means: pretreatment peripheral blood. This specimen consisted of PBMCs, obtained around atezolizumab (anti-PD-L1) treatment. The receptors shown here come from a man aged 65 to 85 with urothelial cancer.

The gene calls are TRBV10-2 and TRBJ2-7; 8 positions agree with TRBD2. The CDR3 covers 15 residues. Germline CDR1 and CDR2: WSHSY and SAAADI. V was pared by 6 bases and J by 5 bases, with 12 bases of the junction left unmatched. The CDR3: CASSPVGSGANEQYF. CDR3 nucleotide sequence: TGCGCCAGCAGCCCGGTGGGTAGCGGGGCTAACGAGCAGTACTTC.

This chain links TRBV7-3 with TRBJ2-1; 13 bases agree with TRBD2. Germline CDR1 is SGHTA and CDR2 is FQGTGA. This CDR3 region has 16 residues. Trimming removed 2 bases from V and 9 bases from J; junction bases left unmatched: 7. As DNA, the CDR3 is TGTGCCAGCAGCTTACGGACTAGCGGGAGTGTGGTTGAGCAGTTCTTC. Protein: CASSLRTSGSVVEQFF.

The chain couples TRBV28 to TRBJ1-1, with TRBD1 matching over 9 bases. Looked up from germline, CDR1 is MDHEN and CDR2 is SYDVKM. This CDR3 has 16 residues. The ends lost 5 bases at V and 2 bases at J; junction bases unmatched: 9. CDR3 nucleotides: TGTGCCAGCAGTCGCTCGGACAGGGGAAGAAACACTGAAGCTTTCTTT. Translating it yields CASSRSDRGRNTEAFF.

The rearrangement joins TRBV7-9 to TRBJ1-2, with unresolved D. Trimming left V 3 bases short and J 7 bases short, with 12 bases between. This CDR3 comprises 13 residues. Germline loops: CDR1 SEHNR, CDR2 FQNEAQ (reference sequence). CDR3 protein: CASSLAEAGGYTF. The CDR3 DNA reads as TGTGCCAGCAGCTTGGCAGAAGCAGGTGGCTACACCTTC.

This sequence joins TRBV5-4 and TRBJ2-1, with 7 bases lining up with TRBD1. The CDR3 is 15 amino acids. V dropped 4 bases and J dropped 5; count of bases not matched to a gene: 9. Germline V CDR1 and CDR2: SGHNT, YYREEE (reference sequence). The CDR3 loop reads CASSPQTGANNEQFF. CDR3 in DNA: TGTGCCAGCAGCCCTCAAACAGGGGCCAACAATGAGCAGTTCTTC.